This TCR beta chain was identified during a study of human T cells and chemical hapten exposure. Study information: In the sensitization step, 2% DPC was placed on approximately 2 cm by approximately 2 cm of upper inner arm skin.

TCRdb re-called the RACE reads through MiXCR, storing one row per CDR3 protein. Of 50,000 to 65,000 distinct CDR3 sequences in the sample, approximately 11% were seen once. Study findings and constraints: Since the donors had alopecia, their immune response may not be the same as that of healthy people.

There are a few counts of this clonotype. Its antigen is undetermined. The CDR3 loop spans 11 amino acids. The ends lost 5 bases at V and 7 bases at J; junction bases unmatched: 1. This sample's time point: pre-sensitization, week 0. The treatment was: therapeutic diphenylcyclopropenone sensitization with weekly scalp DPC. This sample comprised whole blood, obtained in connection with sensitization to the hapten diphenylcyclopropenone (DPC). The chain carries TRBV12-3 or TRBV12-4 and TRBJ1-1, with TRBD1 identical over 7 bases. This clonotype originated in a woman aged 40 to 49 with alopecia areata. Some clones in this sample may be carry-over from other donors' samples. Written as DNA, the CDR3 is TGTGCCAGCAGTCAGGGGGTTGAAGCTTTCTTT. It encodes CASSQGVEAFF.